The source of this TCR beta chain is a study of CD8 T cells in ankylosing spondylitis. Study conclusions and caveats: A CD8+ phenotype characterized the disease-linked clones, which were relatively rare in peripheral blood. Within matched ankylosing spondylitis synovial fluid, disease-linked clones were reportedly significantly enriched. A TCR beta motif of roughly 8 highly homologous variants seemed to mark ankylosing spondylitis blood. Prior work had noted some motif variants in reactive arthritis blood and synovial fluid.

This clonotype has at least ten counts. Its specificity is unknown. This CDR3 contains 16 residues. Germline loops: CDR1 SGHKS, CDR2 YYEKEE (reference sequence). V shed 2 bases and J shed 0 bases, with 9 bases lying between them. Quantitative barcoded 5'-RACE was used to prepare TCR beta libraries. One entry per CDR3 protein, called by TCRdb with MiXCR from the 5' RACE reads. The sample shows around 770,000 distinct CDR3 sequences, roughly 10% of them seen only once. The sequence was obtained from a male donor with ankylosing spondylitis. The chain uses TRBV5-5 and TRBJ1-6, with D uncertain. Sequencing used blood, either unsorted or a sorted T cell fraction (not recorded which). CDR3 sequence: CASSFSANSYNSPLHF. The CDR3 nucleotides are TGTGCCAGCAGCTTCTCCGCGAACTCCTATAATTCACCCCTCCACTTT.